The 29 T cell receptor beta chains below come from one sample, sequenced in a study of T-cell reconstitution after alpha-beta-depleted transplantation in children. Unique molecular identifiers featured in how the TCRbeta library was prepared. TCRdb passed the PCR reads through MiXCR, listing each CDR3 protein once. The repertoire holds 200,000 to 250,000 distinct CDR3 sequences, about a tenth seen once, with approximately 30% in the top ten. This specimen consisted of PBMCs, obtained before TCRalphabeta/CD19-depleted stem cell transplant. These receptors originate from a child under three years old with acute myeloid leukemia, due to receive a stem cell transplant.

There are a few counts of this clonotype. The rearrangement uses TRBV12-3 or TRBV12-4 and TRBJ1-6, with 9 bases matching TRBD1. The CDR3 runs 17 residues. V was pared by 5 bases and J by 7 bases, with 12 bases of the junction left unmatched. CDR3 region: CASSRQATGGGNSPLHF. CDR3 DNA sequence: TGTGCCAGCAGTAGACAAGCGACAGGGGGGGGGAATTCACCCCTCCACTTT.

This chain links TRBV20-1 with TRBJ2-7; 8 bases line up with TRBD2. This CDR3 contains 12 residues. The germline V gene has CDR1 DFQATT and CDR2 SNEGSKA (reference sequence). This chain's CDR3 is CSPSREDYEQYF. CDR3 sequence (DNA): TGCAGCCCTTCGCGGGAGGACTACGAGCAGTACTTC.

This clonotype was observed many times. The chain links TRBV5-1 to TRBJ2-7; D perhaps matches TRBD1 (6 bases). Germline V lookup: CDR1 SGHRS, CDR2 YFSETQ. CDR3 length: 11 residues. The CDR3 DNA reads as TGCGGCCGACAGGAGGTTCTTGAGCAGTACTTC. Translating gives CGRQEVLEQYF. Full variable domain (outside the CDR3, taken from reference TRBV5-1 and TRBJ2-7): KAGVTQTPRYLIKTRGQQVTLSCSPISGHRSVSWYQQTPGQGLQFLFEYFSETQRNKGNFPGRFSGRQFSNSRSEMNVSTLELGDSALYLCGRQEVLEQYFGPGTRLTVT.

Turning to this clonotype: A junction boundary mismatches the germline segment, possibly from a read error. This sequence joins TRBV10-1 and TRBJ2-2; 9 bases are a match to TRBD2. Germline CDR1 reads WNHNN; CDR2 reads SYGVQD (reference sequence). This CDR3 region has 15 residues. The CDR3 nucleotides are TGCGCCAGCAGTACCCTAGCGGGGATTCCCGGGGAGCTGGTTTTT. Amino acid sequence: CASSTLAGIPGELVF.

The table lists this clonotype with many counts. CDR3 region: CASGTGGGLVYGYTF. CDR3 bases: TGTGCCAGCGGAACGGGAGGGGGACTCGTCTATGGCTACACCTTC. V usage is TRBV12-3 or TRBV12-4 and J usage is TRBJ1-2; maybe TRBD1 (6 bases). This CDR3 has 15 amino acids. Trimming removed 8 bases from V and 4 bases from J, with 20 bases in between.

The CDR3 is CASSLDRGRGYEQYF. The CDR3 DNA reads as TGTGCCAGCAGTCTCGACAGGGGAAGGGGCTACGAGCAGTACTTC. The gene calls are TRBV12-3 or TRBV12-4 and TRBJ2-7; 8 bases agree with TRBD1. Losses at the gene ends were 5 bases for V and 3 bases for J; bases not matched to a gene: 9. CDR3 length: 15 residues.

This clonotype occurred many times. V usage is TRBV20-1 and J usage is TRBJ2-5; unclear D gene. The germline V gene encodes CDR1 DFQATT and CDR2 SNEGSKA (reference sequence). Trimming took off 1 base at V and 9 bases at J, with 9 bases between the two ends. The CDR3 has 11 amino acids. The CDR3: CSARVLEAQYF. CDR3 DNA sequence: TGCAGTGCTAGAGTCCTCGAGGCCCAGTACTTC.

The chain links TRBV18 to TRBJ2-7, with D possibly being TRBD1 (6 bases). This CDR3 has 16 amino acids. Between the trimmed V and J ends, which lost 0 bases and 1 base, there was a span of 13 bases. Looked up from germline, CDR1 is KGHSH and CDR2 is LQKENI. The CDR3 is CASSPPSGAGSYEQYF. The CDR3 nucleotides are TGTGCCAGCTCACCACCATCAGGGGCCGGGTCCTACGAGCAGTACTTC.

This clonotype was seen many times. The V gene is TRBV6-1, the J gene TRBJ2-7; 9 nucleotides match TRBD1. Germline V gene lookup returns CDR1 MNHNS and CDR2 SASEGT. The V gene end was trimmed by 4 bases and the J gene end by 2 bases; junction bases not matched to a gene: 3. CDR3 length equals 14 residues. Here the CDR3 reads CASSAGTGPYEQYF. As DNA, the CDR3 is TGTGCCAGCAGTGCCGGGACAGGGCCCTACGAGCAGTACTTC.

This clonotype was counted at least ten times. J is TRBJ2-3 and V is TRBV12-3 or TRBV12-4; either TRBD1 or TRBD2 may fit D (5 bases each). V shed 5 bases and J shed 9 bases, with 15 bases lying between them. There are 13 residues in the CDR3. The CDR3 DNA reads as TGTGCCAGCAGTCGGGGACGTTCGGAGACGCAGTATTTT. It specifies CASSRGRSETQYF.

This clonotype showed up just a few times. The chain has TRBV11-1 and TRBJ2-7; TRBD2 matches 9 bases. The CDR3 extends over 16 amino acids. After removal of 7 bases from V and 0 bases from J, the junction contained 10 bases not matched to a gene. CDR1 is SGHAT and CDR2 is FQDESV in the germline V gene (reference sequence). The CDR3 nucleotides read TGTGCCAGCACCTCCAGCGGGGGGTCGACCTCCTACGAGCAGTACTTC. This gives the protein CASTSSGGSTSYEQYF.

At least ten counts were recorded for this clonotype. The junction departs from germline at one end; a sequencing error may be responsible. The rearrangement links TRBV7-2 to TRBJ2-1; a weak D match, TRBD2 (5 bases). The germline V gene has CDR1 SGHTA and CDR2 FQGNSA. This CDR3 comprises 11 residues. The CDR3 DNA reads as TGTGCCAGCAGCTTACGGGGAGAGCAATGGTTC. The encoded protein is CASSLRGEQWF. Full variable domain (remainder filled in from reference TRBV7-2 and TRBJ2-1): GAGVSQSPSNKVTEKGKDVELRCDPISGHTALYWYRQSLGQGLEFLIYFQGNSAPDKSGLPSDRFSAERTGGSVSTLTIQRTQQEDSAVYLCASSLRGEQWFGPGTRLTVL.

This clonotype was detected ten times or more. The chain joins TRBV11-1 to TRBJ2-1; 12 bases line up with TRBD2. The CDR3 is 18 amino acids. V gave up 8 bases and J gave up 1 base; unmatched junction bases: 12. Per germline, CDR1 SGHAT and CDR2 FQDESV (reference sequence). The CDR3 is CASEGEWTSGKSYNEQFF. Here the CDR3 DNA reads TGTGCCAGCGAGGGAGAATGGACTAGCGGGAAATCCTACAATGAGCAGTTCTTC.

This clonotype occurred many times. V is TRBV5-1 and J is TRBJ2-4, with D unclear. V dropped 5 bases and J dropped 4 bases, with 4 bases sitting between them. Germline V gene data show CDR1 as SGHRS and CDR2 as YFSETQ. The CDR3 has 11 amino acids. The CDR3 spells CASRRKNIQYF. DNA for the CDR3: TGCGCCAGCAGACGGAAAAACATTCAGTACTTC.

With respect to this clonotype: A single base separates this from a much larger clone, so it may be a read error. This chain joins TRBV6-1 and TRBJ2-3, with D possibly being TRBD2 (7 bases). Germline V gene sequence: CDR1 MNHNS, CDR2 SASEGT. V lost 7 bases, J lost 5 bases, and 19 bases lay in between. The CDR3 totals 15 residues. CDR3 bases: TGTGCCAGCATCCCGAGGGGGGGGGCCGGAGATACGCAGTATTTT. As protein: CASIPRGGAGDTQYF.

This chain connects TRBV5-6 to TRBJ2-5, with TRBD1 identical over 8 bases. This CDR3 spans 14 amino acids. The V gene's germline CDR1 is SGHDT and CDR2 YYEEEE. The J segment lost 5 bases and the V segment lost 1 base, leaving 4 bases of the junction unmatched. The CDR3: CASSLSSGGETQYF. CDR3 DNA: TGTGCCAGCAGCTTGAGTTCAGGGGGCGAGACCCAGTACTTC. Drawing the rest from reference TRBV5-6 and TRBJ2-5, the complete variable domain is DAGVTQSPTHLIKTRGQQVTLRCSPKSGHDTVSWYQQALGQGPQFIFQYYEEEERQRGNFPDRFSGHQFPNYSSELNVNALLLGDSALYLCASSLSSGGETQYFGPGTRLLVL.

This clonotype was counted at least ten times. This chain uses TRBV12-3 or TRBV12-4 with TRBJ2-7; 13 bases match TRBD2. CDR3 length equals 13 residues. The ends lost 10 bases at V and 2 bases at J; junction bases unmatched: 2. CDR3 residues: CATGTSGTYEQYF. The CDR3 coding sequence is TGTGCCACGGGGACTAGCGGGACCTACGAGCAGTACTTC.

V is TRBV7-9 and J is TRBJ1-6; TRBD1 matches 7 bases. The germline CDR1 and CDR2 sequences are SEHNR and FQNEAQ (reference sequence). The CDR3 is made up of 16 amino acids. The J segment lost 6 bases and the V segment lost 5 bases, leaving 10 bases of the junction unmatched. The CDR3, as DNA: TGTGCCAGCAGCCCGATTGCCGGGACAGCTAATTCACCCCTCCACTTT. The encoded protein is CASSPIAGTANSPLHF. Full variable domain (remainder filled in from reference TRBV7-9 and TRBJ1-6): DTGVSQNPRHKITKRGQNVTFRCDPISEHNRLYWYRQTLGQGPEFLTYFQNEAQLEKSRLLSDRFSAERPKGSFSTLEIQRTEQGDSAMYLCASSPIAGTANSPLHFGNGTRLTVT.

This clonotype was seen repeatedly, ten times or more. The chain recombines TRBV19 with TRBJ1-5; 10 bases agree with TRBD1. The V gene end was trimmed by 4 bases and the J gene end by 1 base; junction bases not matched to a gene: 4. Germline CDR1 reads LNHDA; CDR2 reads SQIVND (reference sequence). The CDR3 length is 16 residues. The CDR3 nucleotides read TGTGCCAGTAGTACTCGACAGGGGGCGAGCAATCAGCCCCAGCATTTT. Translating it yields CASSTRQGASNQPQHF.

The chain uses TRBV5-1 and TRBJ2-1; the match to TRBD1 covers 9 bases. CDR3 length: 13 residues. Germline CDR1 and CDR2: SGHRS and YFSETQ. The V and J ends lost 6 bases and 8 bases, in that order; junction bases with no gene match: 6. The CDR3 DNA sequence: TGCGCCAGCAAACCGGGACAGGGTGATGAGCAGTTCTTC. Translating it yields CASKPGQGDEQFF.

This clonotype was detected a few times. The gene calls are TRBV20-1 and TRBJ1-1; TRBD1 is a possible D gene (6 bases). Germline lookup yields CDR1 DFQATT and CDR2 SNEGSKA (reference sequence). The CDR3 contains 10 residues. The V end was cut by 4 bases, the J end by 6 bases, with 6 bases between. Here the CDR3 reads CSATGAEAFF. The CDR3 nucleotides read TGCAGTGCTACAGGGGCTGAAGCTTTCTTT.

There are many counts of this clonotype. The chain joins TRBV29-1 to TRBJ1-2, with D possibly being TRBD1 (5 bases). The ends were cut back, 5 bases at V and 12 bases at J, with 19 bases in the middle. CDR1 is SQVTM, CDR2 ANQGSEA, per germline. This CDR3 is 12 amino acids long. The CDR3 DNA is TGCAGCGTTCGCCGGGACGACCCCTTCCACACCTTC. Its translation: CSVRRDDPFHTF.

The count of this clonotype is one. At one end the junction does not follow the germline gene, possibly because of a read error. The rearrangement uses TRBV12-3 or TRBV12-4 and TRBJ2-3, with 7 bases identical to TRBD1. This CDR3 region has 13 residues. CDR3 protein: CACRGQNTDTQFF. In nucleotides, the CDR3 is TGTGCCTGCAGGGGACAGAACACAGATACGCAGTTTTTT.

This clonotype was found many times. V is TRBV20-1 and J is TRBJ2-1; 12 bases map to TRBD1. The CDR3 is 15 residues long. In germline, CDR1 is DFQATT, CDR2 SNEGSKA (reference sequence). J lost 8 bases, V lost 0 bases, and 5 bases had no gene match. The CDR3 DNA follows: TGCAGTGCTAGAGATTGGGGACAGGGGGCCGATGAGCAGTTCTTC. It is translated as CSARDWGQGADEQFF.

This clonotype came up many times. In nucleotides, the CDR3 is TGCATCCCGAAAGCGACTAGTGCAGGAGAGACCCAGTACTTC. It codes for CIPKATSAGETQYF. This rearrangement joins TRBV20-1 to TRBJ2-5; D perhaps matches TRBD2 (6 bases). This CDR3 has 14 residues. Germline assignment: CDR1 DFQATT and CDR2 SNEGSKA (reference sequence).

This clonotype was counted many times. The rearrangement joins TRBV7-2 to TRBJ2-3, with D perhaps TRBD1 or TRBD2 (5 bases each). The V and J ends lost 5 bases and 2 bases respectively, with 11 bases between them. The CDR3 has 14 amino acids. Per the germline V gene, CDR1 is SGHTA and CDR2 is FQGNSA. The chain's CDR3 is CASSRGLNTDTQYF. The DNA of the CDR3 is TGTGCCAGCAGCCGGGGCCTGAACACAGATACGCAGTATTTT.

This clonotype showed up many times. The chain couples TRBV4-1 to TRBJ2-5; D gene uncertain. With 4 bases removed from V and 3 bases from J, the gap between germline ends came to 18 bases. The CDR3 length is 16 residues. CDR1 is MGHRA, CDR2 YSYEKL, per germline. CDR3 in amino acids: CASSPMRSGLEETQYF. In nucleotides, the CDR3 is TGCGCCAGCAGCCCCATGCGGTCTGGCCTAGAAGAGACCCAGTACTTC.

At least ten counts were recorded for this clonotype. This chain uses TRBV6-1 with TRBJ2-1; a possible D gene is TRBD2 (5 bases). Germline V gene data show CDR1 as MNHNS and CDR2 as SASEGT. V gave up 2 bases and J gave up 5 bases, with 10 bases separating them. The CDR3 is made up of 14 amino acids. The CDR3 loop reads CASSEQHGDNEQFF. The CDR3 DNA reads TGTGCCAGCAGTGAACAACACGGGGACAATGAGCAGTTCTTC.

There are many counts of this clonotype. The gene calls are TRBV19 and TRBJ2-7; 7 nucleotides align to TRBD2. This CDR3 region has 14 residues. Germline V CDR1 and CDR2: LNHDA, SQIVND (reference sequence). The trim removed 4 bases at V and 4 bases at J, leaving 7 bases unmatched. CDR3 in DNA: TGTGCCAGTAGTAAAGCAGCGGGAACATACGAGCAGTACTTC. Translation gives CASSKAAGTYEQYF.